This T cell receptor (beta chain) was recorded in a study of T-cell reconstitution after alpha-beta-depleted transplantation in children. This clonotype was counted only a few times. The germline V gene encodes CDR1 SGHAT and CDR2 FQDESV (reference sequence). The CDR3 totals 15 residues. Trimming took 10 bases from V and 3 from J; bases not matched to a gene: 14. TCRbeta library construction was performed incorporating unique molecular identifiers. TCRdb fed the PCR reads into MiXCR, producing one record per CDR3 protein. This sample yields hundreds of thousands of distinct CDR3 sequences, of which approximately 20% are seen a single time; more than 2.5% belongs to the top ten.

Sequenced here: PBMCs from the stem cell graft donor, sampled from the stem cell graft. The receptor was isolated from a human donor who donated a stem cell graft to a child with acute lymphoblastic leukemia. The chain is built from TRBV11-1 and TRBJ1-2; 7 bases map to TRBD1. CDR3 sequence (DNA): TGTGCCAACCCACCTCGACAGGGTGGACACTATGGCTACACCTTC. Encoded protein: CANPPRQGGHYGYTF.